Shown below are 23 T cell receptor beta chains from a single sample sequenced in a study of post-analysis software for immune sequencing data (dated by TCRdb to the mid-2010s). The research as a whole found: Patients showed significantly higher frequencies than controls for a handful of TRBV segments, among them TRBV5-6, TRBV5-1 and TRBV20-1.

Their antigens are not known. Libraries came from PCR. Sequencing instrument: Illumina HiSeq 2500. To reduce PCR and sequencing biases, unique molecular identifiers were incorporated into the TCR beta cDNA libraries. TCRdb reran the public reads through fastp at Q25 and MiXCR, keeping productive beta chains. Rows with one shared CDR3 protein collapse into an entry with the most common genes and DNA. In this sample the table shows about 180,000 distinct CDR3 sequences, about 29% of which occur a single time. The ten largest make up roughly 1.6% of the sample. Material: blood. The receptors stem from a girl under 18 with multiple sclerosis.

V usage is TRBV15 and J usage is TRBJ1-1; D is unresolved. The CDR3 spans 12 residues. Germline CDR1 reads LNHNV; CDR2 reads YYDKDF (reference sequence). Between the trimmed V and J ends, which lost 4 bases and 9 bases, there was a span of 12 bases. CDR3 amino acids: CATSKIDRQAFF. CDR3 in DNA: TGTGCCACCAGCAAAATAGACCGCCAAGCTTTCTTT.

The gene calls are TRBV27 and TRBJ1-4, with 7 bases lining up with TRBD1. CDR3 length: 16 residues. V lost 0 bases, J lost 5 bases, and 6 bases stayed unmatched. Per the germline V gene, CDR1 is MNHEY and CDR2 is SMNVEV (reference sequence). CDR3 residues: CASSLSIGTANEKLFF. CDR3 DNA: TGTGCCAGCAGTTTATCAATAGGGACAGCAAATGAAAAACTGTTTTTT. The complete variable domain, with remaining parts taken from reference TRBV27 and TRBJ1-4, reads EAQVTQNPRYLITVTGKKLTVTCSQNMNHEYMSWYRQDPGLGLRQIYYSMNVEVTDKGDVPEGYKVSRKEKRNFPLILESPSPNQTSLYFCASSLSIGTANEKLFFGSGTQLSVL.

This clonotype was detected many times. The chain uses TRBV5-1 and TRBJ2-1; D unclear. Germline V CDR1 and CDR2: SGHRS, YFSETQ. The V and J ends lost 2 bases and 6 bases respectively, with 9 bases between them. This CDR3 has 13 amino acids. CDR3 amino acids: CASSFYRRNEQFF. The CDR3 DNA sequence: TGCGCCAGCAGCTTTTATAGGCGCAATGAGCAGTTCTTC.

The rearrangement uses TRBV5-6 and TRBJ2-1; no reliable D call. With the DNA end fitting TRBJ2-7 better, the J assignment may be wrong. The CDR3 is 14 amino acids. Per the germline V gene, CDR1 is SGHDT and CDR2 is YYEEEE. CDR3 DNA: TGTGCCAGCAGCCTGGGTCGAGCTTACAATGAGCAGTACTTC. The encoded protein is CASSLGRAYNEQYF.

This clonotype was seen at least ten times. The chain employs TRBV12-3 or TRBV12-4 and TRBJ1-2; 9 positions match TRBD1. V lost 4 bases and J lost 8; bases outside the gene matches: 5. This CDR3 region has 13 residues. The CDR3 loop reads CASSSTGGEGYTF. The CDR3 nucleotides read TGTGCCAGCAGTTCCACAGGGGGCGAGGGCTACACCTTC.

The chain uses TRBV5-4 and TRBJ1-1; 7 nucleotides match TRBD1. This CDR3 spans 16 amino acids. The germline V gene encodes CDR1 SGHNT and CDR2 YYREEE (reference sequence). With V trimmed by 0 bases and J by 2 bases, 7 bases remained unmatched. The CDR3 loop is CASSLVSTGRNTEAFF. The CDR3 DNA reads as TGTGCCAGCAGCTTGGTTTCGACAGGGCGTAACACTGAAGCTTTCTTT. The whole variable domain, filled in from reference TRBV5-4 and TRBJ1-1, reads ETGVTQSPTHLIKTRGQQVTLRCSSQSGHNTVSWYQQALGQGPQFIFQYYREEENGRGNFPPRFSGLQFPNYSSELNVNALELDDSALYLCASSLVSTGRNTEAFFGQGTRLTVV.

The chain links TRBV12-3 or TRBV12-4 to TRBJ2-7, with TRBD2 matching 12 bases. CDR3 size: 19 residues. V lost 6 bases to trimming and J lost 9 bases; unmatched junction nucleotides: 24. This CDR3 is CASRYQGLAGAGATSGQYF. CDR3 in DNA: TGTGCCAGCAGATACCAGGGACTAGCGGGTGCGGGGGCTACCTCAGGGCAGTACTTC.

On this clonotype: A clone one base away is much larger, so this may be a read error. This rearrangement joins TRBV29-1 to TRBJ2-4, with 7 bases lining up with TRBD2. CDR3 length: 13 residues. CDR1 SQVTM and CDR2 ANQGSEA come from the germline V gene. V lost 7 bases and J lost 13; bases outside the gene matches: 16. For the CDR3, the DNA is TGCAGCGCCAAGACTAGCCACTACAATGAGCAGTACTTC. Translated, it gives CSAKTSHYNEQYF.

This clonotype has only one observation. A much bigger clone sits one base away, suggesting this may be a read error. The CDR3 nucleotides read TGTGCCAGCAGTTGGTGGAGCTTTGGGGCCAACGTCCTGACTTTC. Translating it yields CASSWWSFGANVLTF. V gene TRBV28 combines with J gene TRBJ2-6; D gene uncertain. This CDR3 region has 15 residues. Germline V gives CDR1 MDHEN, CDR2 SYDVKM. The V end lost 4 bases, the J end lost 3 bases, and 10 bases lay between the germline ends. The full variable domain, with the rest looked up from reference TRBV28 and TRBJ2-6, is DVKVTQSSRYLVKRTGEKVFLECVQDMDHENMFWYRQDPGLGLRLIYFSYDVKMKEKGDIPEGYSVSREKKERFSLILESASTNQTSMYLCASSWWSFGANVLTFGAGSRLTVL.

Points on this clonotype: A junction end diverges from the germline sequence, so it may reflect a read error. The chain couples TRBV11-2 to TRBJ2-7; D is possibly TRBD1 or TRBD2 (5 bases each). CDR3 length: 15 residues. Germline loops: CDR1 SGHAT, CDR2 FQNNGV. The CDR3: CACSVGDRSSYEQYF. The CDR3 nucleotides are TGTGCCTGCAGCGTGGGGGACCGCAGCTCCTACGAGCAGTACTTC.

The chain links TRBV20-1 to TRBJ2-1; 8 bases fit TRBD2. V lost 4 bases to trimming and J lost 2 bases; unmatched junction nucleotides: 13. This CDR3 is built from 17 residues. In germline, CDR1 is DFQATT, CDR2 SNEGSKA (reference sequence). CDR3 amino acids: CSATPTCGRIAYNEQFF. The CDR3 DNA follows: TGCAGTGCTACCCCGACCTGCGGGAGGATCGCCTACAATGAGCAGTTCTTC.

V usage is TRBV29-1 and J usage is TRBJ1-4; D uncertain. CDR3 length: 13 residues. The germline V gene has CDR1 SQVTM and CDR2 ANQGSEA. V was pared by 4 bases and J by 5 bases, with 11 bases between. The CDR3 here is CSVARALNEKLFF. In nucleotides, the CDR3 is TGCAGCGTTGCCCGGGCATTAAATGAAAAACTGTTTTTT.

There are a few counts of this clonotype. The rearrangement links TRBV28 to TRBJ2-7; D not resolved. Germline V gene sequence: CDR1 MDHEN, CDR2 SYDVKM. V was clipped by 6 bases and J by 3 bases, with 15 bases between them. CDR3 size: 14 residues. The CDR3 here is CASSFASDYYEQYF. CDR3 DNA sequence: TGTGCCAGCAGCTTCGCGAGCGATTACTACGAGCAGTACTTC. Full variable domain (rest looked up from reference TRBV28 and TRBJ2-7): DVKVTQSSRYLVKRTGEKVFLECVQDMDHENMFWYRQDPGLGLRLIYFSYDVKMKEKGDIPEGYSVSREKKERFSLILESASTNQTSMYLCASSFASDYYEQYFGPGTRLTVT.

This clonotype has just a few counts. V is TRBV10-3 and J is TRBJ1-1, with D uncertain. The ends were cut back, 6 bases at V and 1 base at J, with 9 bases in the middle. The CDR3 totals 13 residues. CDR1 is ENHRY, CDR2 SYGVKD, per germline. CDR3 amino acids: CAIRFEENTEAFF. DNA of the CDR3: TGTGCCATCAGATTTGAGGAGAACACTGAAGCTTTCTTT.

This clonotype was seen a single time. This chain uses TRBV11-2 with TRBJ2-1; TRBD2 agrees at 7 bases. The J call is in doubt because the DNA end fits TRBJ2-7 better. The CDR3 runs 14 residues. The germline V gene has CDR1 SGHAT and CDR2 FQNNGV. The CDR3: CASTLGGDYNEQYF. CDR3 nucleotides: TGTGCCAGCACCTTGGGGGGGGATTACAATGAGCAGTACTTC.

A note on this clonotype: At one end the junction does not follow the germline gene, possibly because of a read error. V and J are TRBV14 and TRBJ2-7; no clear D. The germline V gene has CDR1 SGHDN and CDR2 FVKESK. There are 15 residues in the CDR3. This chain's CDR3 is CAGSPWLSGSYEQYF. In DNA, the CDR3 is TGTGCCGGCAGCCCATGGCTGTCCGGCTCCTACGAGCAGTACTTC.

This clonotype was seen many times. The chain employs TRBV3-1 and TRBJ1-2, with D hard to call. The V end lost 0 bases, the J end lost 8 bases, and 16 bases lay between the germline ends. This CDR3 region has 15 residues. The germline gives CDR1 LGHDT, CDR2 YNNKEL (reference sequence). This chain's CDR3 is CASSQDTSKSGGYTF. CDR3 nucleotides: TGTGCCAGCAGCCAAGATACTTCTAAATCAGGCGGCTACACCTTC.

This clonotype was detected ten times or more. This rearrangement joins TRBV5-1 to TRBJ1-2, with 7 bases that match TRBD1. Unmatched junction bases numbered 12, after V lost 4 bases and J lost 3 bases. The CDR3 runs to 16 residues. Germline V gene lookup returns CDR1 SGHRS and CDR2 YFSETQ. The DNA of the CDR3 is TGCGCCAGCAGCCCGTCCCGGGACAGCATTGACTATGGCTACACCTTC. Translated: CASSPSRDSIDYGYTF.

As regards this clonotype: An end of the junction does not agree with germline; a read error may underlie this. J is TRBJ1-5 and V is TRBV7-7; maybe TRBD1 (5 bases). Germline CDR1 reads SSHAT; CDR2 reads FNYEAQ (reference sequence). The CDR3 runs to 12 residues. CDR3 loop: CASSRGGQPQHF. CDR3 DNA: TGTGCTAGCAGCCGGGGGGGACAGCCCCAGCATTTT.

Many counts were recorded for this clonotype. The rearrangement links TRBV12-3 or TRBV12-4 to TRBJ1-1, with D uncertain. Between the trimmed V and J ends, which lost 2 bases and 1 base, there was a span of 5 bases. CDR3 length: 13 amino acids. CDR3 DNA: TGTGCCAGCAGTTTAAGAGGGAACACTGAAGCTTTCTTT. It codes for CASSLRGNTEAFF.

The chain couples TRBV20-1 to TRBJ1-1; TRBD1 aligns across 7 bases. CDR1 is DFQATT, CDR2 SNEGSKA, per germline (reference sequence). This CDR3 is 14 amino acids long. The V and J ends lost 6 bases and 6 bases, in that order; junction bases with no gene match: 13. This CDR3 reads CSARPRTGFSEAFF. The CDR3 coding sequence is TGCAGTGCCCGACCGAGGACAGGTTTTTCTGAAGCTTTCTTT.

This clonotype has only a few counts. J is TRBJ1-1 and V is TRBV7-9, with D possibly being TRBD1 (5 bases). V lost 2 bases, J lost 2 bases, and 9 bases lay in between. The CDR3 runs to 14 residues. Germline lookup yields CDR1 SEHNR and CDR2 FQNEAQ (reference sequence). The CDR3 protein is CASSLRQQNTEAFF. CDR3 nucleotides: TGTGCCAGCAGCTTACGACAGCAAAACACTGAAGCTTTCTTT.

This chain connects TRBV7-9 to TRBJ2-3, with TRBD2 identical over 11 bases. CDR1 is SEHNR, CDR2 FQNEAQ, per germline (reference sequence). The V gene end was trimmed by 5 bases and the J gene end by 14 bases; junction bases not matched to a gene: 12. This CDR3 comprises 14 residues. The CDR3 coding sequence is TGTGCCAGCAGCGCTGGACTAGCGGGCCCTCCCATGTATTTT. It translates to CASSAGLAGPPMYF. Using reference TRBV7-9 and TRBJ2-3 for the parts outside the CDR3, the full variable domain is DTGVSQNPRHKITKRGQNVTFRCDPISEHNRLYWYRQTLGQGPEFLTYFQNEAQLEKSRLLSDRFSAERPKGSFSTLEIQRTEQGDSAMYLCASSAGLAGPPMYFGPGTRLTVL.